This entry features one T cell receptor beta chain sequence. The antigen it binds to is not known. Base qualities were left out, and no much larger clone turns up one base away. This sample is part of a study of identical twins (TCRdb year 2016). Regarding the complete study: The study deep-sequenced TCR alpha and beta repertoires from monozygotic twins, unrelated adults of various ages and cord blood to test whether fetal clonotypes persist. To rule out contamination, replicate twin experiments were performed at different times with different library preparation protocols. Beyond this particular receptor, the publication reports: Abundant cord blood beta clonotypes carried fewer insertions; young adult naive repertoires showed a weaker similar trend, while memory repertoires showed none. Out-of-frame TCR alpha sequences shared between twins showed an excess of low generation-probability sequences compared with coincidental sharing between unrelated individuals. Excess twin sharing in beta out-of-frame sequences was weaker because fewer shared sequences lowered the signal-to-noise ratio. In monozygotic twins, recombination models systematically underestimated out-of-frame TCR alpha sharing, but the models matched the sharing seen between unrelated individuals. Because the same donors could not be followed over many years, conclusions were based on cross-sectional statistical analysis. Invariant T cells such as MAIT and iNKT could partly confound zero-insertion analyses, though diverse VJ usage argued against this for most clonotypes.

Only healthy Caucasian donors were included. The twin cohort comprised three pairs of female monozygotic twins, all aged roughly 18 to 30 years. Peripheral blood mononuclear cells were the source from which RNA for the TCR libraries was isolated. The library came from 5' RACE. For sequencing, an Illumina HiSeq 2000 was employed. A universal primer binding site was added through template switching, and the final cDNA carried a unique molecular identifier so that TCR cDNA molecules could be counted accurately. Specific primers in the conserved constant-segment region were used to synthesize first-strand cDNA for TCR alpha and beta chains. Each cDNA library was double barcoded, with a SMART-Mk sample barcode plus Illumina barcodes, to control for contamination. TruSeq adapter sequences and Illumina sample barcodes were added in two successive PCR steps. The TCR alpha and beta cDNA libraries were sequenced on the Illumina HiSeq platform using custom primers. The original methods were these. Unique molecular identifiers were extracted from raw reads with MiGEC, and CDR3 positions were determined with MiXCR. Recombination models were inferred per individual with the repgenHMM and IGoR tools using an EM algorithm. Shared clonotypes were analyzed with the tcR package in R, and sharing was normalized by the product of cloneset sizes. To study raw recombination without the effects of thymic and clonal selection, out-of-frame nonproductive sequences were analyzed. The public sequencing data were trimmed at Q25 with fastp and processed into clonotypes with MiXCR by TCRdb, which kept only in-frame beta chains. Rows with one shared CDR3 protein collapse into an entry with the most common genes and DNA. The V and J calls here are based on TCRdb, not the publication. For this sample there are under 1 million distinct CDR3 sequences; 12% appear just once. The ten most abundant clones make up roughly 1.6% of the sample.

This same sample was also part of a study on yellow fever vaccine responses in identical twins. Looking at the second paper: The authors reported that the T cell response to vaccination in identical twins appeared partly convergent and partly personalized. The study precisely tracked vaccine-responding T cell clones in identical twins.

This receptor was taken from a young woman in good health. What was sequenced was PBMCs.

The DNA is as follows: TGCAGCGTGGACAGTAGGGTTTACGAGCAGTACGTC. The translation is CSVDSRVYEQYV. The chain is encoded by TRBV29-1 joined to TRBJ2-7; D gene: possibly TRBD1, on 6 matching bases. The CDR3 holds 12 amino acids from the cysteine to the valine. CDR3 DNA only is kept here, 36 bases in frame from base 1. Deletion took 6 bases off V and 4 bases off J, with a span of 13 bases between the germline ends. CDR1 SQVTM and CDR2 ANQGSEA were looked up in the germline V gene.